This T cell receptor (beta chain) was profiled in a study of CD8+CD57+ T cells in acquired aplastic anemia. About the research overall: Sorting CD4+ and CD8+ cells gave DNA averaging approximately 3 ug.

Genomic DNA provided the template from which TCR beta VDJ and CDR3 profiles were obtained. A single record per CDR3 protein comes from TCRdb applying MiXCR to the reads. This sample carries more than 150,000 distinct CDR3 sequences, under 50% of them seen once, and the ten largest clones take 1.8%. Trimming stripped 8 bases from V and 10 bases from J, with 20 bases between. Germline values: CDR1 LNHDA, CDR2 SQIVND (reference sequence). CDR3 length: 13 amino acids. Sequencing involved patients with CD8+CD57+ cell expansion previously shown by flow cytometry. The V and J genes are TRBV19 and TRBJ1-1; no firm D call. Sequenced: sorted CD4+, CD8+, or CD8+CD57+ T cells (not recorded which) from PBMCs. The TCR sequence derives from a human donor with aplastic anemia. This chain's CDR3 is CASVQVGAVGAFF. The CDR3 DNA sequence: TGTGCCAGTGTCCAGGTTGGCGCCGTTGGAGCTTTCTTT.